Sequencing of this TCR beta chain was carried out in a study of CD8+ T cells in alopecia areata (dated by TCRdb to about 2018). General notes on the study: Treated patients were enrolled in an open-label pilot trial of oral tofacitinib at 5 to 10 mg twice daily for moderate-to-severe alopecia areata. Tofacitinib was given for 6 to 18 months, followed by 6 months of follow-up off drug to assess delayed response and recurrence. immunoSEQ multiplex PCR using 35 Vbeta forward primers and 13 Jbeta reverse primers was used to amplify TCRbeta CDR3 regions. The RNA source kit depended on sample type: the PAXgene miRNA kit for fixed scalp, the miRNeasy kit for PBMCs, and the RNeasy kit for mouse skin. Patients on tofacitinib were biopsied at baseline and after 4 and 24 weeks of treatment, and several of the patients also had a later scalp biopsy. Clonality in the scalp was compared among normal scalp (n=4), patchy alopecia areata scalp (n=8), and alopecia totalis/universalis scalp (n=8). High-throughput TCRbeta sequencing was used to examine T cell clonal expansion in alopecia areata in both the C3H/HeJ mouse model and human patients. In humans, TCRbeta sequencing was performed on scalp tissue and on sorted CD4+ and CD8+ peripheral blood T cells from healthy controls and from patients with patchy or totalis/universalis alopecia areata. In treated patients, disease severity was measured using the SALT score, which gives the percentage of scalp surface area affected.

Results the study describes overall, beyond this receptor: The treated cohort was small, with a single nonresponder, so links between baseline CD8+ expansion and response need larger studies. Unlike mouse skin, where gammadelta T cells dominate, normal human skin contains resident alphabeta T cells that get sequenced too, which complicates analysis of the scalp TCR repertoire. During tofacitinib treatment, many expanded lesional clones remained in scalp and blood, and this persistence may partly explain relapse after treatment is stopped. Shared TCR sequences between patients were less evident than in mice, which may be partly attributable to HLA diversity in the patient population. With tofacitinib, both scalp clonality and the number of expanded CD8+ clones among the top 100 scalp clones went down significantly. Higher clonality and more expanded CD8+ clones were observed in lesional scalp than in normal scalp, particularly in alopecia totalis/universalis, a finding suggestive of antigenic drive.

The CDR1 and CDR2 encoded by the germline V gene are SGHRS and YFSETQ. Compared with germline, V lacks 4 bases and J lacks 5 bases; bases without a gene match: 6. From cysteine to phenylalanine, the CDR3 is 16 amino acids long. Only the CDR3 DNA is retained, 48 bases long and in frame from the first base. For this clone: Its antigen specificity is not known. No base quality information exists; no much larger clone differs at one position.

This sample's time point label indicates: 4 weeks on oral tofacitinib. Interpreted using the paper, the treatment or condition label stands for: oral pan-JAK inhibitor, 5-10 mg twice daily. Lesional scalp punch biopsies and peripheral blood were collected from alopecia areata patients. After PBMCs were isolated by density centrifugation and stained for CD3, CD4 and CD8, a FACSAria was used to sort CD4+ and CD8+ T cells. The protocol used for the library was the immunoSEQ multiplex PCR assay. To provide template for TCR sequencing, every sample had RNA extracted and reverse transcribed into cDNA. First-strand cDNA was synthesized with SuperScript III using a 2:1 mix of oligo-dT and random hexamers. Amplification bias was assessed with a synthetic immune receptor repertoire, and residual bias was removed computationally. The published analysis was carried out like this. After raw reads were preprocessed to remove errors, the CDR3 was defined following IMGT conventions as running from the conserved cysteine to phenylalanine. Clonality was computed by normalizing Shannon entropy by log2 of the number of productive unique TCRs and subtracting the result from 1. Whether scalp clones were CD4 or CD8 was inferred by matching scalp TCRbeta sequences against CD4 and CD8 repertoires sorted from blood. TCRdb holds this immuneACCESS table with in-frame rearrangements only. Some clones are missing; in checked studies, unresolved V genes explain under half, and the rest has no known cause. V and J calls and clone size are those listed in that table; D and trimming were worked out from the DNA. The table for this sample lists some 99,000 clones; roughly two thirds of them were counted only once. Of the sample, 15% to 18% is held by the ten largest clones.

The sequenced sample was CD8+ T cells sorted from blood, obtained at week 4, from a patient treated with tofacitinib. The chain is assembled from TRBV5-1 and TRBJ2-2; 12 junctional bases match TRBD2. The clonotype originates from a human donor with alopecia areata. The DNA reads TGCGCCAGCAGCCCTGGACTAGCGGGATGGACCGGGGAGCTGTTTTTT. The encoded protein is CASSPGLAGWTGELFF.